This T cell receptor (beta chain) was sequenced for a study of Ad26.COV2.S vaccination and SARS-CoV-2 variants. On this clone: An end of the junction differs from the germline gene, which may be a read error.

Germline V gene lookup returns CDR1 MNHEY and CDR2 SVGEGT. The CDR3 consists of 13 residues. TCRdb's table, derived via immunoSEQ multiplex PCR, lists solely in-frame clones and lacks some. The profile shows 300,000 to 400,000 clones, around 86% of them singletons. The treatment is: around 19 received Ad26.COV2.S at low or high dose, single or two shots; several received placebo; per-sample allocation not given. Vaccine and placebo recipients were sampled on day 63 after the first injection. This sequence was found in a person aged 18-65 years who received the Ad26.COV2.S COVID-19 vaccine or a placebo. The source material was peripheral blood, sampled in a trial of Ad26.COV2.S vaccine versus placebo. The rearrangement uses TRBV6-2 or TRBV6-3 and TRBJ2-5, with D perhaps given as TRBD1 or TRBD2 (5 bases each). The CDR3 reads CAGSPGDPGSQYF. In DNA form, the CDR3 reads TGTGCCGGCAGTCCCGGGGACCCAGGGTCCCAGTACTTC.